This T cell receptor beta chain emerged from a study of patients with pleural tuberculosis (dated by TCRdb to 2014 to 2015). This clonotype was counted between two and nine times. Its specific antigen is unknown. No per-base quality is available; no much larger clone lies one base away. Sequencing instrument: Illumina Genome Analyzer IIx. The raw public data were reprocessed by TCRdb itself: fastp quality trimming at Q25, MiXCR clonotype calling, in-frame beta chains only. Every entry covers one CDR3 protein and lists the most common genes and DNA from its rows. The sample table contains 45,000 to 60,000 distinct CDR3 sequences; only one count was recorded for about 6.8% of them. 15% to 20% of the sample comes from the top ten. This clonotype was obtained from a human donor with pleural tuberculosis.

The DNA reads as follows: TGCAGCGCTGGACAGGGAACTAACTATGGCTACACCTTC. The encoded protein is CSAGQGTNYGYTF. The chain joins TRBV29-1 to TRBJ1-2, with 8 central nucleotides matching TRBD1. CDR3 length: 13 amino acids, cysteine to phenylalanine. Here the CDR3 DNA is all that survives: 39 bases in frame from base 1. V is trimmed back by 7 bases and J by 0 bases, and the junction contains 4 bases that no gene match accounts for. The germline V gene sets CDR1 to SQVTM and CDR2 to ANQGSEA.